These 27 T cell receptor beta chains were sequenced from one sample in a study of T cell repertoires in cytomegalovirus infection (dated by TCRdb to about 2019). Sequencer: Illumina HiSeq 1500. TCRdb handled the public reads itself, with Q25 trimming in fastp and clone calling in MiXCR, and kept productive beta chains. Identical CDR3 proteins give one entry, which carries the most common genes and DNA. The sample table records roughly 630,000 distinct CDR3 sequences; roughly 26% of these occur just once. 8% of the sample rests with the top ten. The material sequenced was CD8+ T cells from PBMCs. These receptors all come from a human donor in good health (CMV status not recorded). Some clones in this sample may be carry-over from other donors' samples.

In its sample, this clonotype was seen a few times. The CDR3: CASSLRDRTYEQYF. CDR3 nucleotide sequence: TGTGCCAGCAGTTTGCGGGACAGGACTTACGAGCAGTACTTC. The chain uses TRBV12-3 or TRBV12-4 and TRBJ2-7, with 8 bases matching TRBD1. The CDR3 runs 14 residues. V lost 3 bases to trimming and J lost 4 bases; unmatched junction nucleotides: 5.

The genes are TRBV14 and TRBJ2-7; tentative D call: TRBD2 (6 bases). CDR1 SGHDN and CDR2 FVKESK come from the germline V gene. The CDR3 is 14 amino acids. The V gene lost 0 bases and the J gene lost 4 bases, with 10 bases spanning the gap. The CDR3 here is CASSQDGGIYEQYF. The CDR3 DNA reads TGTGCCAGCAGCCAAGATGGCGGGATTTACGAGCAGTACTTC.

This clonotype was picked up a small number of times. This sequence joins TRBV20-1 and TRBJ2-3; the match to TRBD2 covers 11 bases. In germline, CDR1 is DFQATT, CDR2 SNEGSKA (reference sequence). V lost 3 bases, J lost 3 bases, and 8 bases stayed unmatched. The CDR3 has 16 residues. As DNA, the CDR3 is TGCAGTGCTAGTGACATAGCGGGGGGGGGGACAGATACGCAGTATTTT. This codes for CSASDIAGGGTDTQYF.

This clonotype was recorded a few times. The V gene is TRBV6-6, the J gene TRBJ2-3; 7 bases line up with TRBD1. V was pared by 2 bases and J by 6 bases, with 8 bases of the junction left unmatched. Germline CDR1 is MNHNY and CDR2 is SVGAGI (reference sequence). The CDR3 loop spans 15 amino acids. In DNA, the CDR3 is TGTGCCAGCAGTTACACCCTAGGGGGCGGCGATACGCAGTATTTT. This sequence encodes CASSYTLGGGDTQYF.

This clonotype was seen at least ten times. The V gene is TRBV6-6, the J gene TRBJ1-2; no definite D call. Per germline, CDR1 MNHNY and CDR2 SVGAGI (reference sequence). There are 15 residues in the CDR3. Trimming shortened V by 2 bases and J by 5 bases, and 15 bases separated the two germline ends. The DNA of the CDR3 is TGTGCCAGCAGTTACGACGCAACCGTTACATATGGCTACACCTTC. Translated: CASSYDATVTYGYTF.

This clonotype was recorded many times. The gene calls are TRBV7-2 and TRBJ2-1; no clear D gene. The ends were cut back, 5 bases at V and 0 bases at J, with 11 bases in the middle. The CDR3 length is 15 residues. Germline lookup yields CDR1 SGHTA and CDR2 FQGNSA. The chain's CDR3 is CASSPPSASYNEQFF. CDR3 nucleotide sequence: TGTGCCAGCAGCCCACCATCAGCCTCCTACAATGAGCAGTTCTTC. Combining the CDR3 with reference TRBV7-2 and TRBJ2-1 gives the whole variable domain GAGVSQSPSNKVTEKGKDVELRCDPISGHTALYWYRQSLGQGLEFLIYFQGNSAPDKSGLPSDRFSAERTGGSVSTLTIQRTQQEDSAVYLCASSPPSASYNEQFFGPGTRLTVL.

The V call is TRBV6-6, the J call TRBJ2-7; a weak D match, TRBD1 (6 bases). Germline CDR1 MNHNY, CDR2 SVGAGI (reference sequence). The ends were cut back, 0 bases at V and 0 bases at J, with 18 bases in the middle. This CDR3 has 18 residues. The CDR3 DNA reads TGTGCCAGCAGTTACTCGATCCTTGACCGGGACACCTCCTACGAGCAGTACGTC. It is translated as CASSYSILDRDTSYEQYV.

This clonotype appeared many times. This chain links TRBV10-2 with TRBJ2-7; TRBD1 is a possible D gene (6 bases). Per germline, CDR1 WSHSY and CDR2 SAAADI. V shed 4 bases and J shed 0 bases, with 10 bases lying between them. This CDR3 has 14 residues. CDR3 coding DNA: TGCGCCAGCAGTGTGCGGACAGCCTCCTACGAGCAGTACTTC. Translated, it gives CASSVRTASYEQYF.

This clonotype has more than one count but fewer than ten. V usage is TRBV28 and J usage is TRBJ2-3; 15 bases line up with TRBD2. Looked up from germline, CDR1 is MDHEN and CDR2 is SYDVKM. This CDR3 region has 17 residues. Germline trimming cut 6 bases from V and 2 bases from J; bases unmatched to any gene: 6. CDR3 DNA: TGTGCCAGCAGGGGACTAGCGGGGGGATATGACACAGATACGCAGTATTTT. Amino acid sequence: CASRGLAGGYDTDTQYF.

This clonotype has a count of ten or more. The V call is TRBV29-1, the J call TRBJ2-7; D might be TRBD1 or TRBD2, each matching 6 bases. V shed 2 bases and J shed 5 bases, with 16 bases lying between them. CDR1 and CDR2 from the germline V gene are SQVTM and ANQGSEA. This CDR3 has 14 residues. The CDR3 bases are TGCAGCGTTGAAAGCGGGCAGGGGTTCGACGAGCAGTACTTC. Its protein product is CSVESGQGFDEQYF.

This chain links TRBV19 with TRBJ1-1; D remains ambiguous. The germline V gene has CDR1 LNHDA and CDR2 SQIVND (reference sequence). This CDR3 has 15 amino acids. The ends were cut back, 3 bases at V and 1 base at J, with 12 bases in the middle. In nucleotides, the CDR3 is TGTGCCAGTAGTATCGACCCGGACGGGAACACTGAAGCTTTCTTT. Translated: CASSIDPDGNTEAFF.

This clonotype was seen more than once but under ten times. The chain has TRBV5-4 and TRBJ2-7, with D uncertain. V was cut by 3 bases and J by 3 bases, with 10 bases left in between. This CDR3 has 13 residues. CDR1 is SGHNT and CDR2 is YYREEE in the germline V gene (reference sequence). CDR3 coding DNA: TGTGCCAGCAGCTGGGATGGCGGCTACGAGCAGTACGTC. The encoded protein is CASSWDGGYEQYV.

The chain joins TRBV23-1 to TRBJ1-5; D unresolved. TRBV23-1 is filed as an ORF, its function uncertain. Trimming cost V 0 bases and J 2 bases, with 8 bases left between them. This CDR3 region has 15 residues. The CDR3 is CASSQSSGRNQPQHF. The CDR3 DNA follows: TGCGCCAGCAGTCAATCAAGCGGCCGCAATCAGCCCCAGCATTTT.

This clonotype was recorded at least ten times. J is TRBJ1-2 and V is TRBV19; D not resolved. Germline V gives CDR1 LNHDA, CDR2 SQIVND (reference sequence). The CDR3 has 14 residues. V shed 10 bases and J shed 6 bases, with 21 bases lying between them. Written as DNA, the CDR3 is TGTGCCACCTCGGATGATCCACCTCTGGATGGCTACACCTTC. Protein sequence: CATSDDPPLDGYTF.

This clonotype has only a few counts. The DNA is left out, because the CDR3 cannot be placed on it with certainty; the CDR3 is given as TCRdb lists it. This chain links TRBV29-1 with TRBJ1-1. Germline-derived CDR1 and CDR2 are SQVTM and ANQGSEA. From its first to its last residue, the CDR3 has 11 amino acids. The CDR3 loop is CSVGGGSGPFF.

This clonotype turned up a few times. The CDR3 protein is CASSMTSGDTDTQYF. DNA of the CDR3: TGTGCCAGCAGCATGACTAGCGGGGACACAGATACGCAGTATTTT. The J gene is TRBJ2-3, the V gene TRBV4-2; 11 bases are shared with TRBD2. The CDR3 has 15 residues. V was pared by 5 bases and J by 2 bases, with 3 bases of the junction left unmatched. CDR1 is LGHNA, CDR2 YNFKEQ, per germline.

The rearrangement joins TRBV11-3 to TRBJ2-1, with 9 bases fitting TRBD1. The CDR3 is made up of 15 amino acids. Germline CDR1 SGHNT, CDR2 YENEEA. Unmatched junction bases numbered 8, after V lost 5 bases and J lost 6 bases. In DNA form, the CDR3 reads TGTGCCAGCAGCCCCAGGACAGGGGTGGGCAATGAGCAGTTCTTC. Its translation is CASSPRTGVGNEQFF.

This clonotype was counted many times. The rearrangement uses TRBV7-8 and TRBJ1-2; 7 bases match TRBD1. Germline-derived CDR1 and CDR2 are SGHVS and FQNEAQ. The junction had 24 bases not matched to a gene; V was cut back by 1 base and J by 7 bases. This CDR3 is 20 amino acids long. The DNA of the CDR3 is TGTGCCAGCAGCTTAGTCATAGAGTTCCGGGACAGACTCTTCAATCCTGGCTACACCTTC. This codes for CASSLVIEFRDRLFNPGYTF.

The rearrangement joins TRBV7-9 to TRBJ1-5; 8 bases agree with TRBD1. The CDR3 runs to 14 residues. Germline CDR1 and CDR2: SEHNR and FQNEAQ (reference sequence). After removal of 2 bases from V and 6 bases from J, the junction contained 3 bases not matched to a gene. CDR3 amino acids: CASSLPGGFQPQHF. The CDR3 region has the DNA TGTGCCAGCAGCTTACCAGGGGGCTTTCAGCCCCAGCATTTT.

The chain couples TRBV27 to TRBJ2-3; either TRBD1 or TRBD2 may supply D (6 bases each). V gave up 4 bases and J gave up 2 bases, with 16 bases separating them. Per germline, CDR1 MNHEY and CDR2 SMNVEV (reference sequence). This CDR3 comprises 16 residues. CDR3 bases: TGTGCCAGCAGTTGGGGGGCAGGACAAGCCACAGATACGCAGTATTTT. As protein: CASSWGAGQATDTQYF.

This clonotype was seen only a few times. The chain is built from TRBV29-1 and TRBJ2-7; D is perhaps TRBD2 (7 bases). The germline V gene has CDR1 SQVTM and CDR2 ANQGSEA. V lost 6 bases and J lost 0, with 12 bases in between. The CDR3 has 13 amino acids. In nucleotides, the CDR3 is TGCAGCGTGGGGGGGGCCAGCTCCTACGAGCAGTACTTC. Amino acids: CSVGGASSYEQYF.

This rearrangement joins TRBV27 to TRBJ2-2, with D uncertain. The CDR3 loop spans 12 amino acids. Germline V gene data show CDR1 as MNHEY and CDR2 as SMNVEV (reference sequence). V shed 7 bases and J shed 6 bases, with 9 bases lying between them. The CDR3 DNA sequence: TGTGCCAGCACCTCACGCCCCGGGGAGCTGTTTTTT. This gives the protein CASTSRPGELFF.

This clonotype was counted only a few times. The chain has TRBV10-2 and TRBJ1-2; D not resolved. The CDR3 sequence is 15 residues long. With 3 bases removed from V and 0 bases from J, the gap between germline ends came to 11 bases. Germline V gives CDR1 WSHSY, CDR2 SAAADI. The CDR3 here is CASSDVGRANYGYTF. CDR3 nucleotides: TGCGCCAGCAGTGACGTGGGGAGGGCTAACTATGGCTACACCTTC.

This clonotype came up many times. This sequence joins TRBV19 and TRBJ1-5; D possibly corresponds to TRBD1 (6 bases). The V gene's germline CDR1 is LNHDA and CDR2 SQIVND (reference sequence). V lost 7 bases and J 2 bases, leaving 21 bases between the germline ends. CDR3 length: 17 residues. The CDR3 DNA reads TGTGCCAGTACCCCGGACAGAAAGTATAGGGGCAATCAGCCCCAGCATTTT. This translates into CASTPDRKYRGNQPQHF.

This chain connects TRBV27 to TRBJ2-3, with D uncertain. CDR1 is MNHEY and CDR2 is SMNVEV in the germline V gene (reference sequence). CDR3 length: 11 amino acids. V lost 8 bases, J lost 7 bases, and 10 bases lay in between. CDR3 DNA: TGTGCCAGCTTCGGTGGGAATACGCAGTATTTT. Its protein product is CASFGGNTQYF.

V gene TRBV6-4 combines with J gene TRBJ2-3; 13 positions match TRBD2. Germline assignment: CDR1 MRHNA and CDR2 SNTAGT. The CDR3 runs to 15 residues. J lost 4 bases, V lost 6 bases, and 4 bases had no gene match. The CDR3 DNA sequence: TGTGCCAGCAGCGGACTAGCGGGGGCCGCAGATACGCAGTATTTT. Protein product: CASSGLAGAADTQYF.

This clonotype was recorded many times. The V and J genes are TRBV27 and TRBJ1-1; 7 bases align to TRBD1. Trimming took 1 base from V and 1 from J; bases not matched to a gene: 12. The CDR3 extends over 18 amino acids. The germline CDR1 and CDR2 sequences are MNHEY and SMNVEV (reference sequence). The CDR3 reads CASSLYPPPTGPNTEAFF. The CDR3 DNA sequence: TGTGCCAGCAGTTTATACCCCCCCCCGACAGGGCCGAACACTGAAGCTTTCTTT.